The 15 T cell receptor beta chains below come from one sample, sequenced in a study of T-cell reconstitution after alpha-beta-depleted transplantation in children. For TCRbeta, the library was prepared with unique molecular identifiers. TCRdb used MiXCR to reprocess the PCR reads, holding one entry per CDR3 protein. The table records 700,000 to 850,000 distinct CDR3 sequences, approximately 15% of them present only once. The specimen comprised PBMCs, mostly from graft donor cells, sampled 360 days after TCRalphabeta/CD19-depleted stem cell transplant. The receptors stem from a male patient aged 10-17 years who had a stem cell transplant for acute lymphoblastic leukemia, so the T cells may come from the graft donor.

This clonotype was counted ten times or more. This chain connects TRBV5-8 to TRBJ2-4; D is perhaps TRBD1 (5 bases). CDR1 and CDR2 (germline): SGHTS, YDEGEE. The CDR3 loop spans 13 amino acids. Trimming left V 0 bases short and J 4 bases short, with 5 bases between. The CDR3 reads CASSLDRKNIQYF. DNA of the CDR3: TGTGCCAGCAGCTTGGACAGGAAAAACATTCAGTACTTC. The variable domain in full, completed from reference TRBV5-8 and TRBJ2-4, reads EAGVTQSPTHLIKTRGQQATLRCSPISGHTSVYWYQQALGLGLQFLLWYDEGEERNRGNFPPRFSGRQFPNYSSELNVNALELEDSALYLCASSLDRKNIQYFGAGTRLSVL.

The chain links TRBV3-1 to TRBJ1-2; 8 bases agree with TRBD1. After removal of 10 bases from V and 1 base from J, the junction contained 8 bases not matched to a gene. The germline gives CDR1 LGHDT, CDR2 YNNKEL (reference sequence). The CDR3 runs 14 residues. The CDR3 here is CATSTGEYNYGYTF. In DNA, the CDR3 is TGTGCCACCTCGACAGGGGAATATAACTATGGCTACACCTTC.

J is TRBJ2-1 and V is TRBV25-1, with D tentatively TRBD2 (5 bases). Trimming removed 4 bases at V and 6 bases at J, with 10 bases between. This CDR3 has 13 amino acids. Germline lookup yields CDR1 MGHDK and CDR2 SYGVNS. The CDR3 DNA reads as TGTGCCAGCAGTGGTACTAGGTTCAATGAGCAGTTCTTC. Its translation is CASSGTRFNEQFF.

The CDR3 DNA follows: TGTGCCAGCAGTTTAGAACCGTTCTCCTACAATGAGCAGTTCTTC. Amino acid sequence: CASSLEPFSYNEQFF. V and J are TRBV12-3 or TRBV12-4 and TRBJ2-1; D is uncertain. CDR3 length equals 15 residues. V dropped 1 base and J dropped 0 bases, with 7 bases sitting between them.

This chain connects TRBV4-1 to TRBJ2-3; D may be TRBD2 (5 bases). Per germline, CDR1 MGHRA and CDR2 YSYEKL. The CDR3 length is 17 residues. With 0 bases removed from V and 6 bases from J, the gap between germline ends came to 19 bases. Written as DNA, the CDR3 is TGCGCCAGCAGCCAAGATGGGAGACGCGGAGTTTTGGATACGCAGTATTTT. This gives the protein CASSQDGRRGVLDTQYF.

The chain uses TRBV7-2 and TRBJ1-2; maybe TRBD1 (5 bases). Per the germline V gene, CDR1 is SGHTA and CDR2 is FQGNSA. V lost 0 bases to trimming and J lost 4 bases, with 21 bases between them. The CDR3 is 18 amino acids. CDR3 coding DNA: TGTGCCAGCAGCTTAGCAGGCTGGGGCCAGGCGAGAACCTATGGCTACACCTTC. As protein: CASSLAGWGQARTYGYTF.

This clonotype turned up a few times. The gene calls are TRBV6-5 and TRBJ2-7, with D perhaps being TRBD1 or TRBD2 (6 bases each). Trimming took off 2 bases at V and 4 bases at J, with 12 bases between the two ends. The CDR3 length is 14 residues. Germline CDR1 reads MNHEY; CDR2 reads SVGAGI. Written as DNA, the CDR3 is TGTGCCAGCAGTTACGGGGGGCGGAATTACGAGCAGTACTTC. Translation: CASSYGGRNYEQYF.

The chain uses TRBV7-6 and TRBJ2-7; 7 bases match TRBD2. The CDR3 contains 16 residues. Germline assignment: CDR1 SGHVS and CDR2 FNYEAQ. V dropped 1 base and J dropped 3; count of bases not matched to a gene: 9. The CDR3 DNA reads as TGTGCCAGCAGCTTAGTATGGGGCGGGGGATTCTACGAGCAGTACTTC. It translates to CASSLVWGGGFYEQYF. Using reference TRBV7-6 and TRBJ2-7 for the parts outside the CDR3, the full variable domain is GAGVSQSPRYKVTKRGQDVALRCDPISGHVSLYWYRQALGQGPEFLTYFNYEAQQDKSGLPNDRFSAERPEGSISTLTIQRTEQRDSAMYRCASSLVWGGGFYEQYFGPGTRLTVT.

This clonotype showed up many times. The genes are TRBV29-1 and TRBJ1-1; D is unresolved. Germline assignment: CDR1 SQVTM and CDR2 ANQGSEA. CDR3 length: 12 amino acids. V was shortened by 7 bases and J by 7 bases, with 16 bases between the two germline ends. The CDR3 region is CSGGADRFEAFF. CDR3 in DNA: TGCAGCGGAGGAGCCGACCGGTTTGAAGCTTTCTTT.

The sample holds a few counts of this clonotype. The chain joins TRBV15 to TRBJ1-1; tentative D call: TRBD1 (6 bases). CDR3 size: 14 residues. Germline CDR1 and CDR2: LNHNV and YYDKDF (reference sequence). V shed 5 bases and J shed 5 bases, with 15 bases lying between them. The CDR3 nucleotides read TGTGCCACCAGCTCACGAGGGGGAGCGACTGAAGCTTTCTTT. It yields the protein CATSSRGGATEAFF.

The rearrangement links TRBV4-1 to TRBJ2-4; no definite D call. With 4 bases removed from V and 0 bases from J, the gap between germline ends came to 13 bases. The CDR3 runs 16 residues. CDR1 is MGHRA, CDR2 YSYEKL, per germline. The CDR3 is CASSPHGYLAKNIQYF. The CDR3 DNA is TGCGCCAGCAGCCCACACGGATACCTAGCCAAAAACATTCAGTACTTC.

This clonotype was found a few times. The chain recombines TRBV7-9 with TRBJ2-7, with D uncertain. The CDR3 spans 12 residues. Trimming stripped 5 bases from V and 3 bases from J, with 8 bases between. Germline V gene lookup returns CDR1 SEHNR and CDR2 FQNEAQ (reference sequence). The CDR3 spells CASSPVIYEQYF. The CDR3, as DNA: TGTGCCAGCAGCCCCGTCATCTACGAGCAGTACTTC.

This clonotype was found a few times. In DNA form, the CDR3 reads TGTGCCAGCAGTTTGATACAAGGGGACAGGGTCTACTCTGGGGCCAACGTCCTGACTTTC. Protein product: CASSLIQGDRVYSGANVLTF. This sequence joins TRBV27 and TRBJ2-6, with 9 nucleotides matching TRBD1. Germline-derived CDR1 and CDR2 are MNHEY and SMNVEV (reference sequence). The CDR3 is 20 residues long. With V trimmed by 3 bases and J by 0 bases, 12 bases remained unmatched. Based on the CDR3 plus reference TRBV27 and TRBJ2-6, the full variable domain is EAQVTQNPRYLITVTGKKLTVTCSQNMNHEYMSWYRQDPGLGLRQIYYSMNVEVTDKGDVPEGYKVSRKEKRNFPLILESPSPNQTSLYFCASSLIQGDRVYSGANVLTFGAGSRLTVL.

In its sample, this clonotype was seen many times. The chain is built from TRBV7-9 and TRBJ2-1, with TRBD1 matching 12 bases. This CDR3 has 15 amino acids. CDR1 and CDR2 from the germline V gene are SEHNR and FQNEAQ (reference sequence). V lost 5 bases to trimming and J lost 7 bases; unmatched junction nucleotides: 6. CDR3 sequence: CASSGDRGRVNEQFF. CDR3 bases: TGTGCCAGCAGCGGGGACAGGGGGCGCGTAAATGAGCAGTTCTTC.

The rearrangement uses TRBV5-6 and TRBJ2-7, with D perhaps TRBD1 (5 bases). V lost 0 bases to trimming and J lost 3 bases, with 13 bases between them. This CDR3 comprises 15 residues. The germline V gene has CDR1 SGHDT and CDR2 YYEEEE. The CDR3 DNA reads TGTGCCAGCAGCTTGGCGCGACAGAAGAACTACGAGCAGTACTTC. Translation gives CASSLARQKNYEQYF.